This entry features one T cell receptor beta chain sequence. This CDR3 region has 18 residues. After removal of 4 bases from V and 0 bases from J, the junction contained 12 bases not matched to a gene. Germline V gives CDR1 SGHRS, CDR2 YFSETQ. The record originates from a study of cytomegalovirus exposure and HLA in healthy donors. Researchers ran the PCR with 60 Vbeta and 13 Jbeta primers. This table comes from immunoSEQ multiplex PCR, and its TCRdb copy is limited to in-frame clones, with some not included. The sample includes nearly 65,000 clones, approximately 70% seen only once; the top ten take 5.4%.

This clonotype was sampled from a man aged 50 to 59 in good health and CMV-seronegative. The specimen was PBMCs. The genes are TRBV5-1 and TRBJ1-3; the match to TRBD1 covers 8 bases. The CDR3 loop reads CASSPEGTGPRSGNTIYF. The CDR3 DNA follows: TGCGCCAGCAGCCCCGAAGGGACAGGCCCTCGCTCTGGAAACACCATATATTTT.